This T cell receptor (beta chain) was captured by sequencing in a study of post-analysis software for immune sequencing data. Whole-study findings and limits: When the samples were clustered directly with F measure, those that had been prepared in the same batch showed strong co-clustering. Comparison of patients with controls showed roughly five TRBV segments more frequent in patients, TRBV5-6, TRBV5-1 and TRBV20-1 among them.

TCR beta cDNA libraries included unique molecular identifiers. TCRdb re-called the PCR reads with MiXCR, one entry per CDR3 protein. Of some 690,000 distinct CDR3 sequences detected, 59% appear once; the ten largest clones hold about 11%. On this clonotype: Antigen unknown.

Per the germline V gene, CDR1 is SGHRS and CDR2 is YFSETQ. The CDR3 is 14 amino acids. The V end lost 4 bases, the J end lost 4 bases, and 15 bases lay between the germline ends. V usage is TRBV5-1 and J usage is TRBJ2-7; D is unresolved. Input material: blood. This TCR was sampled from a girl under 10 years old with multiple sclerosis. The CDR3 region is CASSTNSLSYEQYF. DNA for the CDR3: TGCGCCAGCAGCACCAACAGCCTGTCGTACGAGCAGTACTTC.